What follows are 19 T cell receptor beta chains derived from one specimen sequenced in a study of regulatory T cells in long-lasting Graves disease. To make TCR beta libraries, researchers used iRepertoire HTBI primers and Arm-PCR of CDR3 regions. Each CDR3 protein is one row after TCRdb ran MiXCR on the multiplex PCR reads. The data hold about 540,000 distinct CDR3 sequences, with roughly 14% observed a single time. Specified time point: newly diagnosed GD, antithyroid drugs for less than 3 months. With RNA extracted from PBMCs as input, the TCR library was made. The same data also went into a second study, on T cells in Graves' hyperthyroidism and ophthalmopathy.

The material sequenced was peripheral blood mononuclear cells (PBMCs), taken at new diagnosis, from a patient treated with antithyroid drugs. The receptors originated from a young man with Graves disease.

This chain connects TRBV12-3 or TRBV12-4 to TRBJ2-1; 9 bases are shared with TRBD2. The CDR3 has 16 amino acids. The V gene end was trimmed by 5 bases and the J gene end by 3 bases; junction bases not matched to a gene: 8. The CDR3: CASSETSGNYYNEQFF. In DNA, the CDR3 is TGTGCCAGCAGTGAGACTAGCGGAAATTACTACAATGAGCAGTTCTTC.

A few counts support this clonotype. V gene TRBV5-1 combines with J gene TRBJ2-7; TRBD2 agrees at 8 bases. This CDR3 region has 15 residues. Germline lookup yields CDR1 SGHRS and CDR2 YFSETQ. Trimming took 7 bases from V and 2 from J; bases not matched to a gene: 11. CDR3 coding DNA: TGCGCCAGCTCCCGCGGGGGGACACAGACCTACGAGCAGTACTTC. It specifies CASSRGGTQTYEQYF.

There are many counts of this clonotype. This chain uses TRBV5-1 with TRBJ1-4; possible D gene TRBD1, 6 bases. The CDR3 has 14 amino acids. Per the germline V gene, CDR1 is SGHRS and CDR2 is YFSETQ. The CDR3 region is CASRRGHTGEKLFF. Here the CDR3 DNA reads TGCGCATCTCGAAGGGGACATACTGGGGAAAAACTGTTTTTT.

This clonotype was counted only a few times. This sequence joins TRBV18 and TRBJ2-7; tentatively, D is TRBD2 (6 bases). V shed 1 base and J shed 3 bases, with 13 bases lying between them. The germline V gene has CDR1 KGHSH and CDR2 LQKENI. The CDR3 contains 15 residues. CDR3 protein: CASSPRGGEDYEQYF. The CDR3 nucleotides are TGTGCCAGCTCACCACGGGGCGGGGAAGACTACGAGCAGTACTTC.

This clonotype was seen repeatedly, ten times or more. This rearrangement joins TRBV29-1 to TRBJ2-7; 7 nucleotides line up with TRBD1. The CDR3 is 14 amino acids. Germline CDR1 reads SQVTM; CDR2 reads ANQGSEA. The junction had 13 bases not matched to a gene; V was cut back by 5 bases and J by 6 bases. CDR3 amino acids: CSVTGVGRAGEQYF. The CDR3 DNA follows: TGCAGCGTTACAGGGGTCGGCAGGGCAGGCGAGCAGTACTTC.

As regards this clonotype: Possible read error: a much larger clone is one base away. The final CDR3 position lacks the conserved phenylalanine or tryptophan, pointing to a likely read error. CDR3 bases: TGTGCGAGCACCAGGGGCTCCTACGAGCAGTACCTC. This encodes CASTRGSYEQYL. The rearrangement uses TRBV7-9 and TRBJ2-7; perhaps TRBD1 as D (6 bases). The CDR3 runs to 12 residues. In germline, CDR1 is SEHNR, CDR2 FQNEAQ (reference sequence).

This clonotype was recorded many times. This rearrangement joins TRBV6-4 to TRBJ2-3; 14 nucleotides line up with TRBD2. V was pared by 0 bases and J by 4 bases, with 0 bases of the junction left unmatched. This CDR3 comprises 16 residues. Per germline, CDR1 MRHNA and CDR2 SNTAGT. The CDR3 DNA reads as TGTGCCAGCAGTGACTCGGGACTAGCGGGAGCAGATACGCAGTATTTT. It codes for CASSDSGLAGADTQYF.

This clonotype was picked up many times. The chain couples TRBV27 to TRBJ1-1; D is uncertain. The CDR3 has 15 amino acids. The germline gives CDR1 MNHEY, CDR2 SMNVEV (reference sequence). The V end was cut by 3 bases, the J end by 3 bases, with 14 bases between. CDR3: CASSFEEGMDTEAFF. The CDR3 DNA reads as TGTGCCAGCAGTTTCGAGGAGGGCATGGACACTGAAGCTTTCTTT.

V usage is TRBV7-9 and J usage is TRBJ2-1, with 14 positions matching TRBD2. The CDR3 is 14 amino acids. V lost 8 bases and J lost 8; bases outside the gene matches: 5. Germline V CDR1 and CDR2: SEHNR, FQNEAQ (reference sequence). The CDR3 loop is CASRLAGGPYEQFF. As DNA, the CDR3 is TGTGCCAGCCGACTAGCGGGAGGGCCTTATGAGCAGTTCTTC.

With regard to this clonotype: A much larger clonotype is one base distant, so this may be a read error. The gene calls are TRBV6-1 and TRBJ1-2; D unresolved. The germline V gene encodes CDR1 MNHNS and CDR2 SASEGT. V lost 7 bases to trimming and J lost 4 bases, with 13 bases between them. This CDR3 comprises 13 residues. The CDR3 spells CASTPSGPYGYTF. The CDR3 DNA follows: TGTGCCAGCACCCCCAGTGGTCCCTATGGCTACACCTTC.

This clonotype was seen ten or more times. The chain recombines TRBV7-8 with TRBJ2-1, with D tentatively TRBD2 (7 bases). Deletions cut 5 bases from V and 3 bases from J, with 17 bases between. The germline CDR1 and CDR2 sequences are SGHVS and FQNEAQ. The CDR3 totals 16 residues. The CDR3 loop reads CASSPGGREHYNEQFF. The CDR3 DNA sequence: TGTGCCAGCAGCCCCGGGGGGCGGGAGCACTACAATGAGCAGTTCTTC.

To note about this clonotype: A much bigger clone sits one base away, suggesting this may be a read error. The conserved closing phenylalanine or tryptophan is absent in this CDR3, likely reflecting a read error. This rearrangement joins TRBV12-3 or TRBV12-4 to TRBJ2-5; D may be TRBD2 (6 bases). V was shortened by 1 base and J by 4 bases, with 10 bases between the two germline ends. This CDR3 comprises 14 residues. CDR3 in amino acids: CASSLGGVGETQYL. The CDR3 region has the DNA TGTGCCAGCAGTTTAGGCGGGGTAGGAGAGACCCAGTACCTC.

This rearrangement joins TRBV3-1 to TRBJ1-1; D call uncertain. The CDR3 consists of 13 residues. Trimming took 2 bases from V and 5 from J, leaving 9 bases between them. From germline, CDR1 is LGHDT and CDR2 YNNKEL (reference sequence). This chain's CDR3 is CASSQIIDTEAFF. CDR3 sequence (DNA): TGTGCCAGCAGCCAAATCATTGATACTGAAGCTTTCTTT.

The table lists this clonotype with many counts. The chain links TRBV19 to TRBJ1-2; D gene uncertain. This CDR3 has 15 residues. V shed 7 bases and J shed 3 bases, with 18 bases lying between them. Germline CDR1 reads LNHDA; CDR2 reads SQIVND (reference sequence). The CDR3 DNA is TGTGCCAGTAACCAACGGGGAGTTGAACACTATGGCTACACCTTC. This gives the protein CASNQRGVEHYGYTF.

In this sample, this clonotype turned up many times. This rearrangement joins TRBV29-1 to TRBJ2-7; D perhaps matches TRBD1 (6 bases). This CDR3 comprises 14 residues. Germline CDR1 reads SQVTM; CDR2 reads ANQGSEA. V was pared by 4 bases and J by 2 bases, with 15 bases between. Here the CDR3 reads CSVVGQLGAYEQYF. The CDR3 DNA sequence: TGCAGCGTTGTGGGACAACTCGGGGCCTACGAGCAGTACTTC.

This clonotype was detected ten times or more. The chain links TRBV24-1 to TRBJ2-5, with D tentatively TRBD1 (7 bases). The germline V gene has CDR1 KGHDR and CDR2 SFDVKD. V was pared by 1 base and J by 5 bases, with 16 bases between. This CDR3 has 16 amino acids. CDR3 loop: CATSDLGGGAGETQYF. CDR3 sequence (DNA): TGTGCCACCAGTGATTTAGGAGGGGGCGCGGGGGAGACCCAGTACTTC.

This clonotype was seen many times. The rearrangement links TRBV12-3 or TRBV12-4 to TRBJ2-3; D is unclear. The CDR3 covers 15 residues. V lost 2 bases and J lost 4, with 13 bases in between. CDR3 coding DNA: TGTGCCAGCAGTTTATATTCCCCTAAGGCAGATACGCAGTATTTT. This sequence encodes CASSLYSPKADTQYF.

This clonotype was seen many times. CDR3 DNA sequence: TGTGCCAGCAGTCGACCCGGAGATACGCAGTATTTT. This codes for CASSRPGDTQYF. The chain couples TRBV12-3 or TRBV12-4 to TRBJ2-3; unclear D gene. The CDR3 contains 12 residues. The V gene lost 5 bases and the J gene lost 5 bases, with 8 bases spanning the gap.

This clonotype was detected many times. This chain uses TRBV5-1 with TRBJ2-7; 8 positions match TRBD1. The CDR3 length is 15 residues. Germline V gene data show CDR1 as SGHRS and CDR2 as YFSETQ. V was clipped by 0 bases and J by 1 base; unmatched bases: 3. CDR3 protein: CASSLDGTGSYEQYF. The DNA for the CDR3 is TGCGCCAGCAGCTTGGACGGGACAGGTTCCTACGAGCAGTACTTC.